These 9 T cell receptor beta chains were all obtained from the same sample, sequenced in a study of blood T cell repertoires in COVID-19. Profiling relied on immunoSEQ multiplex PCR, and the TCRdb table lists in-frame clones only, not all of them. The data contain around 67,000 clones, 84% of them seen just once; the ten biggest clones take up over 30%. Specimen: peripheral blood. These receptors came from a man in his 70s with acute or convalescent COVID-19.

This chain links TRBV27 with TRBJ2-7; 7 nucleotides agree with TRBD1. Germline values: CDR1 MNHEY, CDR2 SMNVEV (reference sequence). Germline trimming cut 6 bases from V and 9 bases from J; bases unmatched to any gene: 5. This CDR3 is built from 11 residues. CDR3: CASRDRDRQYF. The CDR3 DNA reads TGTGCCAGCAGAGACCGGGACAGGCAGTACTTC.

J is TRBJ1-1 and V is TRBV7-2; D remains ambiguous. CDR1 is SGHTA and CDR2 is FQGNSA in the germline V gene. V lost 5 bases to trimming and J lost 11 bases, with 15 bases between them. The CDR3 is 12 residues long. This CDR3 is CASSQDSRRAFF. The CDR3 nucleotides read TGTGCCAGCAGCCAGGATTCCCGGAGGGCTTTCTTT.

The chain joins TRBV29-1 to TRBJ2-3; no definite D call. Trimming took 4 bases from V and 6 from J, leaving 11 bases between them. Germline CDR1 and CDR2: SQVTM and ANQGSEA. The CDR3 is 12 residues long. Here the CDR3 DNA reads TGCAGCGTTGTTACGTTTGAGGATACGCAGTATTTT. It is translated as CSVVTFEDTQYF.

This sequence joins TRBV6-2 or TRBV6-3 and TRBJ1-5; TRBD1 agrees at 11 bases. With 2 bases clipped from V and 6 bases from J, the junction kept 0 bases outside the gene matches. The germline CDR1 and CDR2 sequences are MNHEY and SVGEGT. This CDR3 spans 14 amino acids. The DNA of the CDR3 is TGTGCCAGCAGTTACGGGACAGGGGGTCAGCCCCAGCATTTT. Residues: CASSYGTGGQPQHF.

The CDR3, as DNA: TGTGCCAGCAGCCTCTCCGACGGAGGACAGCCCCAGCATTTT. Amino acids: CASSLSDGGQPQHF. The chain joins TRBV6-6 to TRBJ1-5; unclear D gene. CDR3 length: 14 residues. The germline V gene encodes CDR1 MNHNY and CDR2 SVGAGI (reference sequence). Trimming stripped 6 bases from V and 7 bases from J, with 16 bases between.

This clone was recorded a few times. At one of its ends the junction is not consistent with the germline gene, which may arise from a read error. The chain has TRBV28 and TRBJ2-1, with D tentatively TRBD1 (6 bases). Per the germline V gene, CDR1 is MDHEN and CDR2 is SYDVKM. The CDR3 is 14 residues long. The CDR3 loop is CASTLKTGPREQFF. The CDR3 DNA is TGTGCCAGCACTTTAAAAACAGGGCCACGGGAGCAGTTCTTC.

The chain couples TRBV7-8 to TRBJ1-1, with 7 nucleotides matching TRBD1. Trimming cost V 5 bases and J 2 bases; bases outside gene matches: 5. The CDR3 loop spans 14 amino acids. Germline values: CDR1 SGHVS, CDR2 FQNEAQ. CDR3 coding DNA: TGTGCCAGCAGCGTCGGGACAGCAAACACTGAAGCTTTCTTT. Protein: CASSVGTANTEAFF.

This sequence joins TRBV5-6 and TRBJ2-5; tentatively, D is TRBD1 (5 bases). This CDR3 comprises 12 residues. V shed 2 bases and J shed 4 bases, with 6 bases lying between them. CDR1 and CDR2 from the germline V gene are SGHDT and YYEEEE. As DNA, the CDR3 is TGTGCCAGCAGCTTTCAGGGAGAGACCCAGTACTTC. It specifies CASSFQGETQYF.

There are a few counts of this clone. CDR3 amino acids: CATLTGSGYNEQFF. CDR3 nucleotide sequence: TGTGCCACTCTTACAGGGTCTGGCTACAATGAGCAGTTCTTC. The rearrangement links TRBV6-5 to TRBJ2-1; possible D gene TRBD1, 6 bases. V lost 10 bases to trimming and J lost 3 bases, with 16 bases between them. The CDR3 has 14 residues. Per the germline V gene, CDR1 is MNHEY and CDR2 is SVGAGI.